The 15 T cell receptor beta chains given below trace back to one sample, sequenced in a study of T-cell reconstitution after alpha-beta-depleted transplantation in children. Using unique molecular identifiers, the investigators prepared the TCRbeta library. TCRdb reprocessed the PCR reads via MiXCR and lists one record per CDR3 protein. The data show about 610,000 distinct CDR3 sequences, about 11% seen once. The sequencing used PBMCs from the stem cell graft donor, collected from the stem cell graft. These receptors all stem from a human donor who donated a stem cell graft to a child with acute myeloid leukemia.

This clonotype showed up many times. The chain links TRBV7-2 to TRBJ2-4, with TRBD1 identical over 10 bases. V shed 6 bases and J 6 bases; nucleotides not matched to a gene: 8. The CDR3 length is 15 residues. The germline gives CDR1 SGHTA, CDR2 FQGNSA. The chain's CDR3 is CASSFDRGLGNIQYF. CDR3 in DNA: TGTGCCAGCAGTTTCGACAGGGGGCTTGGAAACATTCAGTACTTC.

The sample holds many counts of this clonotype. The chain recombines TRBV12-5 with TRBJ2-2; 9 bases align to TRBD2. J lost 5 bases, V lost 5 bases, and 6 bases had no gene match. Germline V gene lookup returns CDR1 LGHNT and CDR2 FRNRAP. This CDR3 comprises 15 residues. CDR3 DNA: TGTGCTAGTGGTGATAGCGGGAGCTTTACCGGGGAGCTGTTTTTT. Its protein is CASGDSGSFTGELFF.

The CDR3 nucleotides read TGTGCCATCAGTGAACTGGGCGGGAGGGCCTTCAATGAGCAGTTCTTC. Its protein product is CAISELGGRAFNEQFF. This chain uses TRBV10-3 with TRBJ2-1, with 9 bases identical to TRBD2. The germline V gene encodes CDR1 ENHRY and CDR2 SYGVKD. CDR3 size: 16 residues. V shed 3 bases and J 6 bases; nucleotides not matched to a gene: 9.

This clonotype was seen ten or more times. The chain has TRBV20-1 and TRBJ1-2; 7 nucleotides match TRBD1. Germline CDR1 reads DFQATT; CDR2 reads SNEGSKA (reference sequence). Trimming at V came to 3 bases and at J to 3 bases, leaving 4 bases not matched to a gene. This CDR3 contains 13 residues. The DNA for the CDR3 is TGCAGTGCTAGTTCCGGGACAGACTATGGCTACACCTTC. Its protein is CSASSGTDYGYTF.

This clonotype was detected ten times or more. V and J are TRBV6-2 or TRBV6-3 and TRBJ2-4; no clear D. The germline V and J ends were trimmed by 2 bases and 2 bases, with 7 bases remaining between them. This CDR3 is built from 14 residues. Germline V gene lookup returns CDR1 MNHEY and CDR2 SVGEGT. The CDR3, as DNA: TGTGCCAGCAGTTACGCTGTAACCAAAAACATTCAGTACTTC. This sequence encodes CASSYAVTKNIQYF.

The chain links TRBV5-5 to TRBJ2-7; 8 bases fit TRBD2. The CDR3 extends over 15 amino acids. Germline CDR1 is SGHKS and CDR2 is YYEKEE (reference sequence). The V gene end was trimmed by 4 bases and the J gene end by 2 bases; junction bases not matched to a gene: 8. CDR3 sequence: CASSPNSGKTYEQYF. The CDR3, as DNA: TGTGCCAGCAGCCCGAATAGCGGGAAAACCTACGAGCAGTACTTC. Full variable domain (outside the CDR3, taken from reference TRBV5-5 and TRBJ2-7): DAGVTQSPTHLIKTRGQQVTLRCSPISGHKSVSWYQQVLGQGPQFIFQYYEKEERGRGNFPDRFSARQFPNYSSELNVNALLLGDSALYLCASSPNSGKTYEQYFGPGTRLTVT.

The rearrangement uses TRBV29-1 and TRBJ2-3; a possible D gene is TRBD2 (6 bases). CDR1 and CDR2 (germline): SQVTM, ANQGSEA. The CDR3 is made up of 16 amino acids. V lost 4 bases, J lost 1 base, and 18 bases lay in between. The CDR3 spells CSVGEWRDSGTDTQYF. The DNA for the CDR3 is TGCAGCGTTGGGGAGTGGCGGGACTCCGGCACAGATACGCAGTATTTT.

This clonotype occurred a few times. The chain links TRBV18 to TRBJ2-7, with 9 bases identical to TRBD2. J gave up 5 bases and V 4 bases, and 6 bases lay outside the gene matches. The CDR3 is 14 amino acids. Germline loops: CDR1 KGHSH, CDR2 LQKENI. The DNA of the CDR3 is TGTGCCAGCTCACGCGGCGGGAGGGAGAACGAGCAGTACTTC. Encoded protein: CASSRGGRENEQYF.

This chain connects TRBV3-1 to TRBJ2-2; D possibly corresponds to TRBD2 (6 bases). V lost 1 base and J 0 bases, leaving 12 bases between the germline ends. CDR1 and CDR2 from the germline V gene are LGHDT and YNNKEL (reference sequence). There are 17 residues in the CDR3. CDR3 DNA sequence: TGTGCCAGCAGCCAAGTCGCGGGAACCACGAACACCGGGGAGCTGTTTTTT. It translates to CASSQVAGTTNTGELFF.

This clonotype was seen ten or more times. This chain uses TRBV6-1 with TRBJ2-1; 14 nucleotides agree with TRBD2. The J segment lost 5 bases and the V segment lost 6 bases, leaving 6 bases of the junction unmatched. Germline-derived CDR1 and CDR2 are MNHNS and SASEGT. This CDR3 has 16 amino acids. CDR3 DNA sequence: TGTGCCAGCAGCTGGACTAGCGGGAGGCGAGACAATGAGCAGTTCTTC. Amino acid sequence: CASSWTSGRRDNEQFF.

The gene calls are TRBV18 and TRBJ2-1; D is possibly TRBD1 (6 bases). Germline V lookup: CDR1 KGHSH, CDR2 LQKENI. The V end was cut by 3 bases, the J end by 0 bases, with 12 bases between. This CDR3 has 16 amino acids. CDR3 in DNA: TGTGCCAGCTCACCTTGGACAGTCAGCTCCTACAATGAGCAGTTCTTC. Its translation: CASSPWTVSSYNEQFF.

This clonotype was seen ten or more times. The CDR3 is CASSLNGRGDTQYF. The CDR3 DNA reads TGCGCCAGCAGCTTGAACGGGAGAGGAGATACGCAGTATTTT. The chain carries TRBV5-1 and TRBJ2-3; the D gene is possibly TRBD2 (6 bases). Germline V lookup: CDR1 SGHRS, CDR2 YFSETQ. CDR3 length equals 14 residues. Trimming removed 1 base from V and 5 bases from J, with 11 bases in between.

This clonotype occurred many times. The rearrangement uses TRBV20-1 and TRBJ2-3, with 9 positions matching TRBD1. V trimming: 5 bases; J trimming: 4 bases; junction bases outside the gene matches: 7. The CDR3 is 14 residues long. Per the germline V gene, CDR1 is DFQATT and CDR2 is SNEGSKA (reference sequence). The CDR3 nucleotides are TGCAGTGCTTTAAGACAGGGGGGAGCAGATACGCAGTATTTT. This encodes CSALRQGGADTQYF.

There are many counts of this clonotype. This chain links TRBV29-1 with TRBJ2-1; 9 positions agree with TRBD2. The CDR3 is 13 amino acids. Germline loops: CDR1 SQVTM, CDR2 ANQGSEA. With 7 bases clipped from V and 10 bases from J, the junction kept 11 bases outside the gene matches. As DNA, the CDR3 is TGCAGCGCCCACATCGGCGGGAGGGGAGAGCAGTTCTTC. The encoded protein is CSAHIGGRGEQFF.

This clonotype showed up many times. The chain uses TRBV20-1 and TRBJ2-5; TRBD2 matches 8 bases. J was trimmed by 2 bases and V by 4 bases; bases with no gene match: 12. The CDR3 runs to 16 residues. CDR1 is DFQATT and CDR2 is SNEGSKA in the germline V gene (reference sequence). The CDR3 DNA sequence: TGCAGTGCTAAACCGATTAAGCGGGAGACTCAAGAGACCCAGTACTTC. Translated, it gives CSAKPIKRETQETQYF.